The T cell receptor beta chain under discussion was sequenced for a study of molecular identifiers for immune sequencing clone quantification. On this clonotype: A much larger clone differs from this one at a single base, so this may be a read error.

Germline CDR1 DFQATT, CDR2 SNEGSKA (reference sequence). This CDR3 is built from 18 residues. V was pared by 0 bases and J by 2 bases, with 14 bases of the junction left unmatched. TCRdb re-derived calls from the PCR reads in MiXCR, one entry per CDR3 protein. The table lists 90,000 or so distinct CDR3 sequences, over 20% of them singletons. The sample consisted of naive CD8+ T cells from blood, with Jurkat cell RNA spiked in. Documented subset: FACS-sorted CD8+CD4-CCR7+CD45RA+ naive T cells. This chain uses TRBV20-1 with TRBJ2-5; TRBD2 matches at 8 bases. This sequence was found in a human donor in good health. Some libraries in this study had Jurkat cell RNA spiked in. The CDR3 loop reads CSARDRGSAGVYQETQYF. As DNA, the CDR3 is TGCAGTGCTAGAGATAGGGGATCAGCGGGAGTTTATCAAGAGACCCAGTACTTC.